This is a list of T cell receptor beta chains from one sample in a study of technical replicates of blood from a handful of donors. Assay used: immunoSEQ multiplex PCR; TCRdb lists only in-frame clones, some missing. The sample gives fewer than 95,000 clones, about 94% of which show up once; about 0.23% is in the top ten. Sequenced input: T cells isolated from PBMCs. The source of these receptors is a human donor in good health. CDR3s include the opening cysteine and the closing phenylalanine or tryptophan. The order of the fields is clone size, V gene, J gene, D gene, CDR3 DNA, CDR3 protein. The D gene is left open where the match is weak. Only some rows state a clone size, as once, few, many or a class for expanded clones.

abundance: once; v_gene: TRBV6-5; j_gene: TRBJ2-1; d_gene: NA; CDR3nt: TGTGCCAGCAGTCACCCGCGGCTTGAGCAGTTCTTC; CDR3aa: CASSHPRLEQFF
abundance: NA; v_gene: TRBV19; j_gene: TRBJ2-5; d_gene: TRBD1; CDR3nt: TGTGCCAGTAGTACCGACAGGGGGGCGAAGACCCAGTACTTC; CDR3aa: CASSTDRGAKTQYF
abundance: NA; v_gene: TRBV6-1; j_gene: TRBJ1-6; d_gene: TRBD1; CDR3nt: TGTGCCAGCAGTGTAACAGGGGTCCACTATAATTCACCCCTCCACTTT; CDR3aa: CASSVTGVHYNSPLHF
abundance: NA; v_gene: TRBV5-1; j_gene: TRBJ2-7; d_gene: TRBD2; CDR3nt: TGCGCCAGCAGCTTGGCAGGTTCCGGACTAGCGGGAACGTACTTC; CDR3aa: CASSLAGSGLAGTYF
abundance: few; v_gene: TRBV28; j_gene: TRBJ1-6; d_gene: TRBD1; CDR3nt: TGTGCCAGCACCTTAGACAGGGGGAAGGGAAATTCACCCCTCCACTTT; CDR3aa: CASTLDRGKGNSPLHF
abundance: NA; v_gene: TRBV7-2; j_gene: TRBJ2-1; d_gene: NA; CDR3nt: TGTGCCAGCAGCTTAGAGCTCGGGGCCTACAATGAGCAGTTCTTC; CDR3aa: CASSLELGAYNEQFF
abundance: once; v_gene: TRBV29-1; j_gene: TRBJ1-2; d_gene: NA; CDR3nt: TGCAGCGTTGATGTAGGAGGCCATGGCTACACCTTC; CDR3aa: CSVDVGGHGYTF
abundance: NA; v_gene: TRBV7-8; j_gene: TRBJ2-1; d_gene: NA; CDR3nt: TGTGCCAGCAGCTTAGCTGGATATTTGGGAGATGAGCAGTTCTTC; CDR3aa: CASSLAGYLGDEQFF
abundance: NA; v_gene: TRBV29-1; j_gene: TRBJ2-1; d_gene: TRBD1; CDR3nt: TGCAGCCACGACAGGGGATACAATGAGCAGTTCTTC; CDR3aa: CSHDRGYNEQFF
abundance: NA; v_gene: TRBV5-1; j_gene: TRBJ2-3; d_gene: TRBD2; CDR3nt: TGCGCCAGCAGCCCCGGGACTAGCGGGCAAAGGGATACGCAGTATTTT; CDR3aa: CASSPGTSGQRDTQYF
abundance: NA; v_gene: TRBV27; j_gene: TRBJ2-1; d_gene: NA; CDR3nt: TGTGCCAGCAGTTTACGTACTAGCCCCAATGAGCAGTTCTTC; CDR3aa: CASSLRTSPNEQFF
abundance: NA; v_gene: TRBV18; j_gene: TRBJ2-7; d_gene: NA; CDR3nt: TGTGCCAGCTCACTACAAGGGGTAAAGATCATATACGAGCAGTACTTC; CDR3aa: CASSLQGVKIIYEQYF
abundance: NA; v_gene: TRBV7-8; j_gene: TRBJ2-7; d_gene: NA; CDR3nt: TGTGCCAGCAGCACCCAAACGCGGACAGCGATCACCCCCGCTGTCTACGAGCAGTACTTC; CDR3aa: CASSTQTRTAITPAVYEQYF
abundance: NA; v_gene: TRBV28; j_gene: TRBJ1-1; d_gene: NA; CDR3nt: TGTGCCAGCGGGTCCCTAGTTCTGACTGAAGCTTTCTTT; CDR3aa: CASGSLVLTEAFF
abundance: NA; v_gene: TRBV9; j_gene: TRBJ2-6; d_gene: NA; CDR3nt: TGTGCCAGCAGCGTAGGGGGGCGTGGGGCCAACGTCCTGACTTTC; CDR3aa: CASSVGGRGANVLTF
abundance: NA; v_gene: TRBV4-1; j_gene: TRBJ2-7; d_gene: TRBD1; CDR3nt: TGCGCCAGCAGCCCGGGACAGGGGAACCCCTACGAGCAGTACTTC; CDR3aa: CASSPGQGNPYEQYF
abundance: NA; v_gene: TRBV2; j_gene: TRBJ2-4; d_gene: NA; CDR3nt: TGTGCCAGCAGGTCCTTAGCCAAAAACATTCAGTACTTC; CDR3aa: CASRSLAKNIQYF
abundance: NA; v_gene: TRBV18; j_gene: TRBJ1-2; d_gene: TRBD1; CDR3nt: TGTGCCAGCTCACCCCCCGGGACAGGGAATGGCTACACCTTC; CDR3aa: CASSPPGTGNGYTF
abundance: NA; v_gene: TRBV27; j_gene: TRBJ2-7; d_gene: TRBD2; CDR3nt: TGTGCCAGCAGTTTAAGAGGAGGACTAGCGGTTTACGAGCAGTACTTC; CDR3aa: CASSLRGGLAVYEQYF
abundance: NA; v_gene: TRBV9; j_gene: TRBJ2-7; d_gene: NA; CDR3nt: TGTGCCAGCAGCCCCCTCCCACAGGGATCCTACGAGCAGTACTTC; CDR3aa: CASSPLPQGSYEQYF
abundance: NA; v_gene: TRBV6-1; j_gene: TRBJ2-7; d_gene: TRBD1; CDR3nt: TGTGCCAGCAGTGGGTGGGGGACAGGGAACTACGAGCAGTACTTC; CDR3aa: CASSGWGTGNYEQYF
abundance: NA; v_gene: TRBV7-3; j_gene: TRBJ2-1; d_gene: TRBD1; CDR3nt: TGTGCCAGCAGCTTATCAAGGACAGGGATACAGGAGCAGTTCTTC; CDR3aa: CASSLSRTGIQEQFF
abundance: NA; v_gene: TRBV6-4; j_gene: TRBJ1-2; d_gene: NA; CDR3nt: TGTGCCAGCAGGGGGCAAGTGGGGTACACCTTC; CDR3aa: CASRGQVGYTF
abundance: NA; v_gene: TRBV4-1; j_gene: TRBJ1-1; d_gene: NA; CDR3nt: TGCGCCAGCAGCCCCCCGGAGGGCACGTTGAACACTGAAGCTTTCTTT; CDR3aa: CASSPPEGTLNTEAFF
abundance: NA; v_gene: TRBV5-4; j_gene: TRBJ2-7; d_gene: NA; CDR3nt: TGTGCCAGCAGCTTAGGGGGGGAGTACGAGCAGTACTTC; CDR3aa: CASSLGGEYEQYF
abundance: NA; v_gene: TRBV21-1; j_gene: TRBJ2-3; d_gene: NA; CDR3nt: TGTGCCAGCATCTATTGGTCAGGGGGCAGGCCGTGGTCGAAGCCCACAGATACGCAGTATTTT; CDR3aa: CASIYWSGGRPWSKPTDTQYF
abundance: NA; v_gene: TRBV25-1; j_gene: TRBJ2-7; d_gene: NA; CDR3nt: TGTGCCAGCAGTGAATTTTCCTCACTCTACGAGCAGTACTTC; CDR3aa: CASSEFSSLYEQYF
abundance: NA; v_gene: TRBV19; j_gene: TRBJ1-1; d_gene: NA; CDR3nt: TGTGCCAGTAGTCTAAACGGGGTCACTGAAGCTTTCTTT; CDR3aa: CASSLNGVTEAFF
abundance: NA; v_gene: TRBV6-1; j_gene: TRBJ2-3; d_gene: NA; CDR3nt: TGTGCCAGCATCGGGGGGCCCACAGATACGCAGTATTTT; CDR3aa: CASIGGPTDTQYF
abundance: once; v_gene: TRBV5-1; j_gene: TRBJ2-1; d_gene: TRBD1; CDR3nt: TGCGCCAGCTCCCTGGACAGGGTGGACGGTGAGCAGTTCTTC; CDR3aa: CASSLDRVDGEQFF
abundance: NA; v_gene: TRBV7-9; j_gene: TRBJ1-2; d_gene: TRBD1; CDR3nt: TGTGCCCAGCCGCCCGGGACAGGGGGCGAAGCCCTCTATGGCTACACCTTC; CDR3aa: CAQPPGTGGEALYGYTF
abundance: NA; v_gene: TRBV5-5; j_gene: TRBJ1-6; d_gene: NA; CDR3nt: TGTGCCAGCAGCTTGCGGTTTATAGTGGAGTCACCCCTCCACTTT; CDR3aa: CASSLRFIVESPLHF
abundance: NA; v_gene: TRBV6-6; j_gene: TRBJ1-1; d_gene: NA; CDR3nt: TGTGCCAGCAGTTACCGACAGATTACCTCGAACACTGAAGCTTTCTTT; CDR3aa: CASSYRQITSNTEAFF
abundance: NA; v_gene: TRBV5-4; j_gene: TRBJ2-7; d_gene: NA; CDR3nt: TGTGCCAGCAGCCAACAGGACTCCTACGAGCAGTACTTC; CDR3aa: CASSQQDSYEQYF
abundance: NA; v_gene: TRBV10-3; j_gene: TRBJ2-5; d_gene: TRBD1; CDR3nt: TGTGCCGTACAGGGGGGCGGCGAGACCCAGTACTTC; CDR3aa: CAVQGGGETQYF
abundance: NA; v_gene: TRBV25-1; j_gene: TRBJ2-1; d_gene: NA; CDR3nt: TGTGCCAGCAGTGAACGGGTCAATATATACAATGAGCAGTTCTTC; CDR3aa: CASSERVNIYNEQFF
abundance: few; v_gene: TRBV4-1; j_gene: TRBJ1-1; d_gene: TRBD1; CDR3nt: TGCGCCAGCAGCCTCACCGGGACAGGGGCCCCGAACACTGAAGCTTTCTTT; CDR3aa: CASSLTGTGAPNTEAFF
abundance: NA; v_gene: TRBV5-1; j_gene: TRBJ1-1; d_gene: NA; CDR3nt: TGCGCCAGCAGCTTGGACTTTACTGAAGCTTTCTTT; CDR3aa: CASSLDFTEAFF
abundance: NA; v_gene: TRBV5-4; j_gene: TRBJ1-1; d_gene: NA; CDR3nt: TGTGCCGGACGGGAGGATTGGAGGACGGACACTGAAGCTTTCTTT; CDR3aa: CAGREDWRTDTEAFF
abundance: NA; v_gene: TRBV11-2; j_gene: TRBJ2-1; d_gene: TRBD2; CDR3nt: TGTGCCAGCAGCTTAGCCGCCCTAGCGGCGAGCTCCTACAATGAGCAGTTCTTC; CDR3aa: CASSLAALAASSYNEQFF
abundance: NA; v_gene: TRBV19; j_gene: TRBJ2-6; d_gene: NA; CDR3nt: TGTGCCAGTACCAAGACAGGTTTCCTCTCTGGGGCCAACGTCCTGACTTTC; CDR3aa: CASTKTGFLSGANVLTF